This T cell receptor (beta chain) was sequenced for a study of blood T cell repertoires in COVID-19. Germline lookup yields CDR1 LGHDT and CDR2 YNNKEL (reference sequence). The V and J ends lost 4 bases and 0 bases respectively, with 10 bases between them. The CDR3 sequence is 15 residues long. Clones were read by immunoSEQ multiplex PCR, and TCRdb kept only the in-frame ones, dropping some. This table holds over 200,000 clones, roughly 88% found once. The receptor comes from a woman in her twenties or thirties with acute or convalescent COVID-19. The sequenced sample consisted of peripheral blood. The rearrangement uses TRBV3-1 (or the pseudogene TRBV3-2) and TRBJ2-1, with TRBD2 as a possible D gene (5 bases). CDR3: CASSLSGSSYNEQFF. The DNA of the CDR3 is TGTGCCAGCAGCCTTTCGGGAAGCTCCTACAATGAGCAGTTCTTC.